Reported below is one T cell receptor (beta chain). Its specificity is not known. Extraction of RNA preceded its reverse transcription into cDNA, which served as the sequencing template. Assay used: immunoSEQ multiplex PCR; TCRdb lists only in-frame clones, some missing. The table records more than 85,000 clones, around two fifths of them present only once. Lesional scalp punch biopsies and peripheral blood were collected from alopecia areata patients. This specimen belongs to a study of CD8+ T cells in alopecia areata. On the study more broadly: Each of the treated patients was given oral tofacitinib, 5 to 10 mg twice daily, for moderate-to-severe alopecia areata.

General observations from the study: Normal skin's resident alphabeta T cells are also sequenced in scalp samples. It was lesional scalp, especially alopecia totalis/universalis, that showed higher clonality than normal scalp.

Germline CDR1 SGHRS, CDR2 YFSETQ. V was trimmed by 0 bases and J by 6 bases, leaving 16 bases between them. The CDR3 extends over 16 amino acids. What was sequenced was CD4+ T cells sorted from blood. The receptor was isolated from a human donor with alopecia areata. The chain couples TRBV5-1 to TRBJ2-4, with a tentative D call TRBD1 (5 bases). This CDR3 reads CASSLDRGARLNIQYF. CDR3 DNA sequence: TGCGCCAGCAGCTTGGATCGTGGGGCCCGCTTAAACATTCAGTACTTC. Complete variable domain (other parts from reference TRBV5-1 and TRBJ2-4): KAGVTQTPRYLIKTRGQQVTLSCSPISGHRSVSWYQQTPGQGLQFLFEYFSETQRNKGNFPGRFSGRQFSNSRSEMNVSTLELGDSALYLCASSLDRGARLNIQYFGAGTRLSVL.